The clone carrying this T cell receptor (beta chain) occurred a few times. Its antigen is not known. The PCR contained 60 Vbeta and 13 Jbeta primers. Methods used by the authors: A follow-up analysis tallied 73 million or so unique TCR beta chains, 9 million to 11 million shared. The protocol was immunoSEQ multiplex PCR, while the TCRdb copy is restricted to in-frame clones and leaves out a portion. The V and J calls and clone size come from that table; D and trimming were worked out from the DNA. The sample carries 130,000 or so clones, 61% recorded once. This record comes from a study of cytomegalovirus exposure and HLA in healthy donors. Regarding the study as a whole: Within an earlier analysis, most TCR beta V segments proved productive either about 87% or about 30% of the time. When analyzed later, a missense DCLRE1C variant was found to be linked to TCR beta V- and J-gene trimming. The investigators catalogued 150 to 200 TCR beta chains as cytomegalovirus-associated.

CDR1 and CDR2 from the germline V gene are ENHRY and SYGVKD. The CDR3 is made up of 19 amino acids. Trimming took 6 bases from V and 1 from J; bases not matched to a gene: 14. The receptor's source is a male donor in good health and CMV-seronegative. The sequenced sample consisted of PBMCs. This chain uses TRBV10-3 with TRBJ2-5; 13 positions agree with TRBD2. The CDR3 is CAIRKGLAGRDDSQETQYF. The DNA for the CDR3 is TGTGCCATCAGGAAGGGACTAGCGGGGCGGGACGACTCCCAAGAGACCCAGTACTTC.